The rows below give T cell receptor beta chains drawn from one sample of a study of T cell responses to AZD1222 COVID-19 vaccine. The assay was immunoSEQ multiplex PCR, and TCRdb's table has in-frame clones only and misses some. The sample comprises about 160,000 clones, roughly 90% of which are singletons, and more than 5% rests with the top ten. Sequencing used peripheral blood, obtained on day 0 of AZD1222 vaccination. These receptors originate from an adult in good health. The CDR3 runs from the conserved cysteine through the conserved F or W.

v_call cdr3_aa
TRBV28 CAIAEGRKQPQHF
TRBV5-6 CASSLVMSGAGGVLSPLHF
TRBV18 CASSLGVSTEAFF
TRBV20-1 CSAAGGYEQYF
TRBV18 CASSPQQGSPYGYTF
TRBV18 CASSPLEGYTEAFF
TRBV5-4 CASSLDALMNTEAFF
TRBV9 CASSARDRAGQPQHF
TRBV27 CASSLIGIKTDTQYF
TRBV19 CASSPRLGNQPQHF
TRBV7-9 CASSLAGRVGTEAFF
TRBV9 CASSALAGGNEQFF
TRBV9 CASSVDLAGGLQETQYF
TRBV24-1 CATSDPTKGETQYF
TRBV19 CASSISSRGGNTIYF
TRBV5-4 CASSLAERYGYTF
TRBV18 CASSLDSSTEAFF
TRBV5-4 CASSLSGSNTEAFF
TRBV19 CASSTEGQLEAFF
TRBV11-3 CASSLTAGYPGELFF
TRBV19 CASSIGSGSYNEQFF
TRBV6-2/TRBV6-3 CASSYGGGYTF
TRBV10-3 CAIAKTGSVQPQHF
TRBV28 CASSFFSEKYNEQFF
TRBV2 CASSHPGQGLGPSRLEQFF
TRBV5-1 CASSLSGKEGLQFF
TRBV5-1 CASKVRVGPGELFF
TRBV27 CATIQGASNEQFF
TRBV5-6 CASSPPEWDTEAFF
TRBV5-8 CASSGVSPARTATNEKLFF
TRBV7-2 CASSSTGVGYGYTF
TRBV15 CATSTGVEETQYF
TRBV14 CASSQDFLDRVRNEQFF
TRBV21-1 CASSSLTGSTEAFF
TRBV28 CASSLSDRGWNEQFF
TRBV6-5 CASSMGGGDEQYF
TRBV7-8 CASSPRWDGGYEQYF